A single sample is the source of the 20 T cell receptor beta chains below, sequenced in a study of T cells in Graves' hyperthyroidism and ophthalmopathy. Researchers took RNA transcripts and amplified the TCR beta CDR3 regions from them. When the TCR CDR3 underwent first-round RT-PCR, the HTBI primer set was used. One entry per CDR3 protein results from TCRdb running MiXCR on the multiplex PCR reads. Here the sample spans around 440,000 distinct CDR3 sequences, 15% to 18% being singletons. The sequencing input was blood. These receptors came from a woman in her late teens or twenties with Graves' hyperthyroidism.

Many counts were recorded for this clonotype. This chain joins TRBV5-5 and TRBJ2-5; D unresolved. Germline lookup yields CDR1 SGHKS and CDR2 YYEKEE (reference sequence). The CDR3 runs to 14 residues. V was pared by 0 bases and J by 2 bases, with 8 bases between. CDR3 sequence reads: CASSLVQWQETQYF. As DNA, the CDR3 is TGTGCCAGCAGCTTGGTCCAGTGGCAAGAGACCCAGTACTTC.

The chain is built from TRBV7-6 and TRBJ2-7; TRBD1 or TRBD2 may be the D gene (5 bases each). Trimming removed 5 bases at V and 3 bases at J, with 14 bases between. The CDR3 sequence is 14 residues long. CDR1 SGHVS and CDR2 FNYEAQ come from the germline V gene. CDR3 DNA: TGTGCCAGCAGCCCCGGGACGCTGAACTACGAGCAGTACTTC. This encodes CASSPGTLNYEQYF. The full variable domain, rest sourced from reference TRBV7-6 and TRBJ2-7, is GAGVSQSPRYKVTKRGQDVALRCDPISGHVSLYWYRQALGQGPEFLTYFNYEAQQDKSGLPNDRFSAERPEGSISTLTIQRTEQRDSAMYRCASSPGTLNYEQYFGPGTRLTVT.

This clonotype was seen at least ten times. This rearrangement joins TRBV12-3 or TRBV12-4 to TRBJ1-3; D is uncertain. This CDR3 region has 15 residues. V gave up 6 bases and J gave up 2 bases, with 14 bases separating them. CDR3 protein: CASSPRASAGNTIYF. In DNA form, the CDR3 reads TGTGCCAGCAGCCCACGGGCCAGCGCTGGAAACACCATATATTTT.

This clonotype was seen many times. The chain uses TRBV3-1 and TRBJ2-7; D ambiguous. Trimming stripped 3 bases from V and 3 bases from J, with 6 bases between. The CDR3 has 12 residues. The germline V gene has CDR1 LGHDT and CDR2 YNNKEL (reference sequence). The CDR3 nucleotides read TGTGCCAGCAGCCAGGTTTTCTACGAGCAGTACTTC. It specifies CASSQVFYEQYF.

About this clonotype: A much larger clonotype is one base distant, so this may be a read error. The genes are TRBV7-3 and TRBJ2-7; 8 bases align to TRBD2. Germline V gene lookup returns CDR1 SGHTA and CDR2 FQGTGA. The CDR3 is made up of 15 amino acids. CDR3 residues: CAGSLGPGGSTEQYF. The CDR3 DNA sequence: TGTGCCGGCAGCTTGGGCCCGGGGGGGAGTACCGAGCAGTACTTC.

This clonotype was seen many times. In DNA form, the CDR3 reads TGTGCCAGCAGTTCTAGACTAGCGGGGACCTCCACTAGCACAGATACGCAGTATTTT. It encodes CASSSRLAGTSTSTDTQYF. V and J are TRBV2 and TRBJ2-3; 11 bases are shared with TRBD2. The CDR3 consists of 19 residues. In germline, CDR1 is SNHLY, CDR2 FYNNEI. V trimming: 5 bases; J trimming: 0 bases; junction bases outside the gene matches: 13.

This clonotype has ten or more counts. The chain couples TRBV11-2 to TRBJ1-1; 7 bases are a match to TRBD1. CDR1 SGHAT and CDR2 FQNNGV come from the germline V gene. The CDR3 runs to 15 residues. The ends lost 4 bases at V and 0 bases at J; junction bases unmatched: 5. Written as DNA, the CDR3 is TGTGCCAGCAGCTCTGGACAGGCTATGAACACTGAAGCTTTCTTT. This gives the protein CASSSGQAMNTEAFF.

The table lists this clonotype with many counts. The rearrangement joins TRBV5-1 to TRBJ2-1, with TRBD1 matching 7 bases. This CDR3 has 14 amino acids. The germline gives CDR1 SGHRS, CDR2 YFSETQ. With V trimmed by 4 bases and J by 7 bases, 8 bases remained unmatched. The CDR3 DNA reads TGCGCCAGCAGCCTCCCAGGGGGTATTAATGAGCAGTTCTTC. Translation gives CASSLPGGINEQFF.

This clonotype was seen a handful of times. This chain's CDR3 is CASSQEGRWSSTDTQYF. In DNA, the CDR3 is TGTGCCAGCAGCCAAGAGGGCAGATGGTCTAGCACAGATACGCAGTATTTT. The J gene is TRBJ2-3, the V gene TRBV4-2; D ambiguous. Trimming stripped 0 bases from V and 0 bases from J, with 13 bases between. Germline values: CDR1 LGHNA, CDR2 YNFKEQ. The CDR3 loop spans 17 amino acids.

The chain recombines TRBV19 with TRBJ1-5; no clear D gene. V was trimmed by 5 bases and J by 0 bases, leaving 14 bases between them. This CDR3 spans 16 amino acids. Germline V gives CDR1 LNHDA, CDR2 SQIVND (reference sequence). The CDR3 protein is CASSAQAGYSNQPQHF. In DNA, the CDR3 is TGTGCCAGTAGTGCTCAGGCGGGATATAGCAATCAGCCCCAGCATTTT.

This clonotype has more than one count but fewer than ten. V gene TRBV5-1 combines with J gene TRBJ2-6, with TRBD2 as a possible D gene (6 bases). The V and J ends lost 0 bases and 0 bases respectively, with 10 bases between them. The CDR3 totals 17 residues. The germline V gene encodes CDR1 SGHRS and CDR2 YFSETQ. The CDR3 spells CASSLAGVRSGANVLTF. DNA for the CDR3: TGCGCCAGCAGCTTGGCGGGGGTCCGCTCTGGGGCCAACGTCCTGACTTTC.

This clonotype was seen repeatedly, ten times or more. The CDR3 protein is CASSHRRLGTDTQYF. The CDR3 nucleotides are TGTGCCAGCAGCCATCGTAGGCTCGGTACAGATACGCAGTATTTT. The chain uses TRBV3-1 and TRBJ2-3; no firm D call. There are 15 residues in the CDR3. With 3 bases removed from V and 3 bases from J, the gap between germline ends came to 13 bases. Looked up from germline, CDR1 is LGHDT and CDR2 is YNNKEL (reference sequence).

This clonotype occurred many times. The J gene is TRBJ1-3, the V gene TRBV18, with D possibly being TRBD1 (5 bases). V was shortened by 6 bases and J by 2 bases, with 14 bases between the two germline ends. The CDR3 runs 15 residues. Per the germline V gene, CDR1 is KGHSH and CDR2 is LQKENI. The CDR3 is CASSQIGTAGNTIYF. The CDR3 nucleotides are TGTGCCAGCTCTCAAATTGGGACCGCTGGAAACACCATATATTTT.

The table lists this clonotype with many counts. V and J are TRBV19 and TRBJ1-1, with D unresolved. The CDR3 length is 13 residues. Trimming took 5 bases from V and 2 from J, leaving 9 bases between them. The germline gives CDR1 LNHDA, CDR2 SQIVND (reference sequence). Written as DNA, the CDR3 is TGTGCCAGTAGTCCAGGTTCCAACACTGAAGCTTTCTTT. This encodes CASSPGSNTEAFF.

This sequence joins TRBV20-1 and TRBJ2-7; D is possibly TRBD1 (6 bases). Germline V CDR1 and CDR2: DFQATT, SNEGSKA (reference sequence). Trimming shortened V by 1 base and J by 0 bases, and 10 bases separated the two germline ends. The CDR3 totals 14 residues. CDR3 nucleotides: TGCAGTGCTAGAGCGACAGGAGACTCCTACGAGCAGTACTTC. Translated: CSARATGDSYEQYF.

This clonotype occurred a few times. The V call is TRBV18, the J call TRBJ2-2; D is ambiguous. The CDR3 spans 16 residues. The ends were cut back, 1 base at V and 1 base at J, with 10 bases in the middle. CDR1 is KGHSH, CDR2 LQKENI, per germline. The CDR3 sequence: CASSPLAGVNTGELFF. In nucleotides, the CDR3 is TGTGCCAGCTCACCACTCGCTGGAGTGAACACCGGGGAGCTGTTTTTT.

The gene calls are TRBV20-1 and TRBJ1-4, with D hard to call. CDR3 length: 12 amino acids. Germline-derived CDR1 and CDR2 are DFQATT and SNEGSKA (reference sequence). V lost 0 bases, J lost 11 bases, and 10 bases lay in between. In DNA, the CDR3 is TGCAGTGCTAGAGATCCCACCCAGAAACTGTTTTTT. Its translation: CSARDPTQKLFF.

This clonotype was detected only a few times. This chain joins TRBV27 and TRBJ2-1; the match to TRBD1 covers 8 bases. Germline V gene lookup returns CDR1 MNHEY and CDR2 SMNVEV (reference sequence). V lost 3 bases and J lost 7; bases outside the gene matches: 8. The CDR3 covers 15 residues. The CDR3: CASSFAGGSYNEQFF. The CDR3 DNA is TGTGCCAGCAGTTTTGCAGGGGGCTCATATAATGAGCAGTTCTTC.

This clonotype was seen many times. This chain connects TRBV3-1 to TRBJ2-7; maybe TRBD2 (6 bases). This CDR3 has 17 amino acids. Per germline, CDR1 LGHDT and CDR2 YNNKEL (reference sequence). With 4 bases removed from V and 0 bases from J, the gap between germline ends came to 19 bases. The CDR3 loop is CASSRGLGGASSYEQYF. The CDR3 DNA follows: TGTGCCAGCAGCCGAGGTCTGGGGGGTGCGAGCTCCTACGAGCAGTACTTC.

Concerning this clonotype itself: The junction and the germline gene differ at one end; a read error may be behind it. The chain employs TRBV3-1 and TRBJ1-2, with TRBD1 as a possible D gene (6 bases). Germline CDR1 is LGHDT and CDR2 is YNNKEL (reference sequence). CDR3 length: 16 residues. CDR3: CASGQGRRKNQYGYTF. For the CDR3, the DNA is TGTGCCAGCGGCCAGGGGCGCAGAAAGAACCAATATGGCTACACCTTC.